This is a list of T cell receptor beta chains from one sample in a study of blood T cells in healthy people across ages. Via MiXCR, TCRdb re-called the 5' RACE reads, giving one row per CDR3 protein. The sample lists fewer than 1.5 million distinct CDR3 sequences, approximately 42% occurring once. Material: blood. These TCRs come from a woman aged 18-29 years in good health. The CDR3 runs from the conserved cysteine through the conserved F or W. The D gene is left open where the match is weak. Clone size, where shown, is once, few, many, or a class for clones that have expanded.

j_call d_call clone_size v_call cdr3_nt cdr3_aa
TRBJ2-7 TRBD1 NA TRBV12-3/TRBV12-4 TGTGCCAGCAGCCAGGGGGCAGATAACGAGCAGTACTTC CASSQGADNEQYF
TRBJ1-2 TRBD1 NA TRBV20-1 TGCAGTGCTGCGGGACAGGGGGGAAAAAACTATGGCTACACCTTC CSAAGQGGKNYGYTF
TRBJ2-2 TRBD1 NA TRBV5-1 TGCGCCAGCAGCGGGATCGGACAGGGGGCGGTCGGGGAGCTGTTTTTT CASSGIGQGAVGELFF
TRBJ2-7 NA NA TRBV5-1 TGCGCCAGCAGCTCGCCCCGGGATAACTCCTACGAGCAGTACTTC CASSSPRDNSYEQYF
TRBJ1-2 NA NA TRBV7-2 TGTGCCAGCACCCAGATCGGGGGGCCCGGTGGCTACACCTTC CASTQIGGPGGYTF
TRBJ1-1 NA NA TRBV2 TGTGCCAGCAGTGAAGCGGGGCAGGGATCTACTGAAGCTTTCTTT CASSEAGQGSTEAFF
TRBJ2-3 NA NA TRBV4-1 TGCGCCAGCAACCCCTCGGACCTCACAGATACGCAGTATTTT CASNPSDLTDTQYF
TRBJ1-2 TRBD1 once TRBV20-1 TGCAGTGCTTTCACAGGGGGCGATGGCTACACCTTC CSAFTGGDGYTF
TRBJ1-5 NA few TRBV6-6 TGTGCCAGCAGTTACTCGAACAGGGAAAGCAATCAGCCCCAGCATTTT CASSYSNRESNQPQHF
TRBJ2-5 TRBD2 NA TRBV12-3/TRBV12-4 TGTGCCAGCAGTTCGGCGGGAGGGGGGACCCAGTACTTC CASSSAGGGTQYF
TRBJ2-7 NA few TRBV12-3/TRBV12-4 TGTGCCAGCTCCCATCTGGAGGGAACCTACGAGCAGTACTTC CASSHLEGTYEQYF
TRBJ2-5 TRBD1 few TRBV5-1 TGCGCCAGCAGTAATGACAGGGCGGCGGAGACCCAGTACTTC CASSNDRAAETQYF
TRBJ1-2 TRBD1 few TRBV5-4 TGTGCCAGCAGCTTGGTGACAGGGGCCAGGGGCTACACCTTC CASSLVTGARGYTF
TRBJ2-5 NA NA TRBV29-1 TGCAGCGTTGAAGGAGATTCCGCCGATGAGCAGTACTTC CSVEGDSADEQYF
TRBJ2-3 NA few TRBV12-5 TGTGCGGGGTCACGAGGGCCCGCTAGCACAGATACGCAGTATTTT CAGSRGPASTDTQYF
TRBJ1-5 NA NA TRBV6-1 TGTGCCGGCAGTGAGACCCCAAAAGGACAGCCCCAGCATTTT CAGSETPKGQPQHF
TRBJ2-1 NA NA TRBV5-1 TGCGCCAGCAGCTTGGCCATTTCCTACAATGAGCAGTTCTTC CASSLAISYNEQFF
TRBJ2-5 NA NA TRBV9 TGTGCCAGCAGCGGTGCAGGGGTAGGAGAGACCCAGTACTTC CASSGAGVGETQYF
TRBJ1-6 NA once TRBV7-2 TGTGCCAGCAGTGGGCGCCTCCATAATTCACCCCTCCACTTT CASSGRLHNSPLHF
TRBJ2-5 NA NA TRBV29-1 TGCATTAGTGGGGGGCAGGGCCCGGAGACCCAGTACTTC CISGGQGPETQYF
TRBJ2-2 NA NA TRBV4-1 TGCGCCAGCAGCCAAGTCGACCGGGGGGCCTGGAACACCGGGGAGCTGTTTTTT CASSQVDRGAWNTGELFF
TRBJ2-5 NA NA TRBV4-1 TGCGCCAGCAGCCAAGCCGGGACTCAGACCCAGTACTTC CASSQAGTQTQYF
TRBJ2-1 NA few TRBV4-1 TGCGCCAGCAGCCAGGCCGGGACTCTCTCCTACAATGAGCAGTTCTTC CASSQAGTLSYNEQFF
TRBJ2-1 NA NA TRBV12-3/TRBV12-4 TGTGCCAGCAGTTTTTCGCGCAGCCTGGGGAATGAGCAGTTCTTC CASSFSRSLGNEQFF
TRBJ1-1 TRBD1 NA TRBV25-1 TGTGCCAGCGATCGGGACAGGGGCCACGAAAACACTGAAGCTTTCTTT CASDRDRGHENTEAFF
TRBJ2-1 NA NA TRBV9 TGTGCCAGCAGCCCGCCTGCGGGGTCGATGGATGAGCAGTTCTTC CASSPPAGSMDEQFF
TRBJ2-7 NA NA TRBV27 TGTGCCAGCAGCGAATACGGGGTGAGCTCCTACGAGCAGTACTTC CASSEYGVSSYEQYF